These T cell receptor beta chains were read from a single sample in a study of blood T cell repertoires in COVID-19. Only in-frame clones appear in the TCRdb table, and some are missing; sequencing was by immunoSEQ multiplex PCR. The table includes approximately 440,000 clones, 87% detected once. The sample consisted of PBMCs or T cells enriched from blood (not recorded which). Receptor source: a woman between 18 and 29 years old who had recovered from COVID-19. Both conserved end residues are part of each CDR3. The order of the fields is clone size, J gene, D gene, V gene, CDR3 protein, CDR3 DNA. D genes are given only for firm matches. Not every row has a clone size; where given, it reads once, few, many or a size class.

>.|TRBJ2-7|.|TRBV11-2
CASSLQGGEQYF
TGTGCCAGCAGCCTACAGGGTGGCGAGCAGTACTTC
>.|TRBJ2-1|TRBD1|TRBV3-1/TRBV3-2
CASSQDSTGGSYNEQFF
TGTGCCAGCAGCCAAGATTCTACAGGGGGGAGCTACAATGAGCAGTTCTTC
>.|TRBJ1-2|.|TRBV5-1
CASSLDGRAGYTF
TGCGCCAGCAGCTTGGACGGCAGGGCTGGCTACACCTTC
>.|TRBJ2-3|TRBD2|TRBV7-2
CASSQGLAGGPVYF
TGTGCCAGCAGCCAGGGACTAGCGGGGGGGCCGGTGTATTTT
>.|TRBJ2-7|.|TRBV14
CASSQEYEQYF
TGTGCCAGCAGCCAGGAGTACGAGCAGTACTTC
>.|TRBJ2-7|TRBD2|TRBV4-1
CASSQGPGLANEQYF
TGCGCCAGCAGCCAAGGGCCGGGACTAGCGAACGAGCAGTACTTC
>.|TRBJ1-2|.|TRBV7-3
CASSPQGGDGGGYTF
TGTGCCAGCAGCCCCCAGGGAGGGGACGGTGGAGGCTACACCTTC
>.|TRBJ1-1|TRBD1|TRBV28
CASPPLGTGVNTEAFF
TGTGCCAGCCCCCCACTCGGGACAGGGGTGAACACTGAAGCTTTCTTT
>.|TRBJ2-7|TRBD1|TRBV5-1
CASSGTGVGESEQYF
TGCGCCAGCAGCGGAACAGGGGTGGGGGAATCCGAGCAGTACTTC
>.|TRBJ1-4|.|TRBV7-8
CASSLAQGLTNEKLFF
TGTGCCAGCAGCTTAGCTCAGGGTTTAACTAATGAAAAACTGTTTTTT
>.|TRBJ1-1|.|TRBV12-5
CAVGDLNTEAFF
TGTGCTGTCGGAGACCTGAACACTGAAGCTTTCTTT
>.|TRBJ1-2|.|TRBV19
CASSVSQGQRGYTF
TGTGCCAGTAGTGTTTCACAGGGTCAGAGAGGCTACACCTTC
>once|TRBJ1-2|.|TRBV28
CASSPQVITEYYGYTF
TGTGCCAGCAGCCCCCAAGTTATCACAGAGTACTATGGCTACACCTTC
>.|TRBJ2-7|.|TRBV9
CASSVEDSSYEQYF
TGTGCCAGCAGCGTAGAGGACAGCTCCTACGAGCAGTACTTC
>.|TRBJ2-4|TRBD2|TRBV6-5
CASRGGEIGNIQYF
TGTGCCAGCCGGGGGGGCGAAATTGGGAACATTCAGTACTTC
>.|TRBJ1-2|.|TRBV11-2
CASGVGGGYGYTF
TGTGCCAGCGGTGTGGGGGGAGGGTATGGCTACACCTTC
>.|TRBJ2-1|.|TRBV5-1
CASSLAGFYNEQFF
TGCGCCAGCAGCTTGGCCGGGTTCTACAATGAGCAGTTCTTC
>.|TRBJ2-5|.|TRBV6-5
CASSYSIYTETQYF
TGTGCCAGCAGTTACTCCATTTACACGGAGACCCAGTACTTC